This is a list of T cell receptor beta chains from one sample in a study of CD4+ T cells in melanoma. Data came from immunoSEQ multiplex PCR; TCRdb stores just in-frame clones and leaves some out. Of 10,000 or so clones listed, roughly 63% are singletons. The material sequenced was cells from a culture (not recorded whether cultured in vitro). The receptors were gathered from a human donor with melanoma. Each CDR3 is given with its conserved first and last residue. A D gene is named only where the DNA matches it firmly. Rows give clone size only sometimes, using once, few, many, or a class for an expanded clone.

d_call cdr3_length clone_size j_call v_call cdr3_nt cdr3_aa
. 16 . TRBJ2-4 TRBV6-1 TGTGCCAGCAGTGTAAGTAGTAGGGTAACCAAAAACATTCAGTACTTC CASSVSSRVTKNIQYF
TRBD1 14 few TRBJ1-2 TRBV6-1 TGTGCCAGCAGTGGACAGGGGGCGTTGGGTGGCTACACCTTC CASSGQGALGGYTF
. 15 . TRBJ1-2 TRBV5-1 TGCGCCAGCAGCTTGGGCCCCGATACCCACTATGGCTACACCTTC CASSLGPDTHYGYTF
. 13 . TRBJ2-5 TRBV4-1 TGCGCCAGCAGCCAAACGCTTGGGGAGACCCAGTACTTC CASSQTLGETQYF
TRBD1 15 few TRBJ2-7 TRBV6-1 TGTGCCAGCAGTGAACAGGGGACAGCCTCCTACGAGCAGTACTTC CASSEQGTASYEQYF
. 11 . TRBJ1-1 TRBV20-1 TGCAGTGCTAAGCTACAGACTGAAGCTTTCTTT CSAKLQTEAFF
. 14 . TRBJ2-3 TRBV6-1 TGTGCCAGCAGTGACCGGGGCCCGACAGATACGCAGTATTTT CASSDRGPTDTQYF
. 15 . TRBJ2-1 TRBV4-2 TGTGCCAGCAGCCAAGTAGGGGGCTCCTACAATGAGCAGTTCTTC CASSQVGGSYNEQFF
. 15 few TRBJ2-3 TRBV4-1 TGCGCCAGCAGCCAAGGATACGGGGACACAGATACGCAGTATTTT CASSQGYGDTDTQYF
. 14 . TRBJ1-3 TRBV6-5 TGTGCCAGCAGTTACTCTGGTCGAGGAAACACCATATATTTT CASSYSGRGNTIYF
TRBD1 14 . TRBJ2-1 TRBV7-9 TGTGCCAGCAGCTCCTGGACAGGGTTCGGTGAGCAGTTCTTC CASSSWTGFGEQFF
TRBD1 14 . TRBJ1-1 TRBV27 TGTGCCAGCAGTTGGGACAGGCTAGACACTGAAGCTTTCTTT CASSWDRLDTEAFF
. 11 . TRBJ1-1 TRBV11-3 TGTGCCAGCAGCGGGCGGGGTGAAGCTTTCTTT CASSGRGEAFF
TRBD1 14 few TRBJ2-7 TRBV2 TGTGCCAGCAGCTACAGGACAGGGAGGAACGAGCAGTACTTC CASSYRTGRNEQYF
. 12 . TRBJ2-3 TRBV4-1 TGCGCCAGCAGCGGCCTTATGGATACGCAGTATTTT CASSGLMDTQYF
. 14 once TRBJ1-5 TRBV30 TGTGCCTGGAGTGTAAGGACAGATAATCAGCCCCAGCATTTT CAWSVRTDNQPQHF
. 17 . TRBJ2-6 TRBV5-1 TGCGCCAGCAGCTTGGGCCGCGTCCGTAGCGGGGCCAACGTCCTGACTTTC CASSLGRVRSGANVLTF
. 10 . TRBJ2-3 TRBV29-1 TGCAGCACCAACACAGATACGCAGTATTTT CSTNTDTQYF
. 15 . TRBJ1-1 TRBV2 TGTGCCAGCAGCCAAGGGGGGGGATGGAACACTGAAGCTTTCTTT CASSQGGGWNTEAFF
. 14 . TRBJ2-7 TRBV6-5 TGTGCCAGCAGTTACGCCCGGGGGCGATACGAGCAGTACTTC CASSYARGRYEQYF
TRBD2 15 few TRBJ2-7 TRBV6-1 TGTGCCAGCAGTCGAGCGGGGGCCTTCTCCTACGAGCAGTACTTC CASSRAGAFSYEQYF
. 14 . TRBJ2-1 TRBV12-5 TGTGCTAGTGGTTTGCGGACAGACAACAATGAGCAGTTCTTC CASGLRTDNNEQFF
. 16 . TRBJ2-1 TRBV18 TGTGCCAGCTCACCCGAGGCCGGGGGCGCTCGGGATGAGCAGTTCTTC CASSPEAGGARDEQFF
. 14 . TRBJ2-7 TRBV2 TGTGCCAGCAGTGAAGGTCCGTCGGGCTACGAGCAGTACTTC CASSEGPSGYEQYF
TRBD1 14 . TRBJ2-7 TRBV2 TGTGCCAGCGTCCGGGACAGGGGCTTATACGAGCAGTACTTC CASVRDRGLYEQYF
. 16 . TRBJ1-4 TRBV4-2 TGTGCCAGCAGCCCGGCGCAGGGAGCAACTAATGAAAAACTGTTTTTT CASSPAQGATNEKLFF
. 16 few TRBJ1-1 TRBV27 TGTGCCAGCAGTTTAAAATCGGCATTTAGGAACACTGAAGCTTTCTTT CASSLKSAFRNTEAFF
. 14 few TRBJ1-6 TRBV18 TGTGCCAGCTCACCAGAGGCTCATAATTCACCCCTCCACTTT CASSPEAHNSPLHF
. 14 . TRBJ1-1 TRBV4-2 TGTGCCAGCAGCCAACAAGGGGGAGACACTGAAGCTTTCTTT CASSQQGGDTEAFF
. 14 medium-sized TRBJ1-2 TRBV5-8 TGTGCCAGCAGTTTGACCGGGACGGACTATGGCTACACCTTC CASSLTGTDYGYTF
TRBD1 15 few TRBJ1-2 TRBV11-3 TGTGCCAGCAGCCAAGCGGGACAGTTTCACTATGGCTACACCTTC CASSQAGQFHYGYTF
TRBD1 14 . TRBJ1-6 TRBV30 TGTGCCTGGAGTCGCGGACAGGGGCGCTCACCCCTCCACTTT CAWSRGQGRSPLHF
. 11 few TRBJ1-2 TRBV2 TGTGCCAGCAGTGAACTGGGGATTTGCACCTTC CASSELGICTF
TRBD2 21 . TRBJ2-3 TRBV6-1 TGTGCCAGCAGTGAATTGCCTAGCGGAATGGGCGGTTCTCGCGTTACAGATACGCAGTATTTT CASSELPSGMGGSRVTDTQYF
. 15 . TRBJ1-2 TRBV10-3 TGTGCCATCAGTGAGTCTGGGGGCGCCGACTACGGCTACACCTTC CAISESGGADYGYTF
. 14 . TRBJ2-1 TRBV5-1 TGCGCCAGCAGCTTCGACAGCTCCTACAATGAGCAGTTCTTC CASSFDSSYNEQFF
TRBD1 12 . TRBJ2-7 TRBV2 TGTGCCAGCACCGGACAGGGGGTCGAGCAGTACTTC CASTGQGVEQYF
. 13 . TRBJ1-3 TRBV11-3 TGTGCCAGCAGCTTAAGTGGAGGGAACACCATATATTTT CASSLSGGNTIYF
. 15 . TRBJ2-7 TRBV18 TGTGCCAGCTCACCAGGGGACCCGCGAAGCTACGAGCAGTACTTC CASSPGDPRSYEQYF
. 19 . TRBJ2-1 TRBV15 TGTGCCACCAGCAGAGACTCCTCAAATGGGGCCCAACGATACAATGAGCAGTTCTTC CATSRDSSNGAQRYNEQFF